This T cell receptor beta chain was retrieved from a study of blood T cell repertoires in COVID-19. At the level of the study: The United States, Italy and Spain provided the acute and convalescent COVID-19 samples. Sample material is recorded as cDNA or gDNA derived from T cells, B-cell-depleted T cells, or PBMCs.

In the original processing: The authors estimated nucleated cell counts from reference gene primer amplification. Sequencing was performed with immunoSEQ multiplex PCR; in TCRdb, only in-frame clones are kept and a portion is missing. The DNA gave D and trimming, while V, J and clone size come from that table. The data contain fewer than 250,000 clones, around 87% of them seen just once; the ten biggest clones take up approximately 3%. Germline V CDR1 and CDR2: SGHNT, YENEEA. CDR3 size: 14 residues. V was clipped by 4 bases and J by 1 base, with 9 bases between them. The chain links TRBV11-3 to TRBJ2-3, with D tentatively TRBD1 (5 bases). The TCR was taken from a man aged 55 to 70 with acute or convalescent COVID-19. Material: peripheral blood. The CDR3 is CASSSQGRTDTQYF. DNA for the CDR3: TGTGCCAGCAGCTCCCAGGGCCGCACAGATACGCAGTATTTT.